The 20 T cell receptor beta chains below come from one sample, sequenced in a study of OX40 agonist ivuxolimab in advanced cancers. The data were produced by immunoSEQ multiplex PCR, yet TCRdb's version contains in-frame clones alone and is incomplete. The sample lists tens of thousands of clones, about 80% occurring once. The sequenced sample was CD4+ or CD8+ T cells sorted from blood, obtained in a trial of the OX40 agonist ivuxolimab. The receptors stem from an adult with an advanced solid tumor such as melanoma, head and neck, liver or kidney cancer.

The genes are TRBV25-1 and TRBJ2-5; D may be TRBD2 (5 bases). Germline values: CDR1 MGHDK, CDR2 SYGVNS. The length of the CDR3 is 17 residues. With 0 bases removed from V and 2 bases from J, the gap between germline ends came to 16 bases. The CDR3 DNA reads as TGTGCCAGCAGTGAATATGCTGGCAGAGGGTGGCAAGAGACCCAGTACTTC. It is translated as CASSEYAGRGWQETQYF.

Here the CDR3 DNA reads TGTGCCAGCAGTTACAGACCATTCAGCTACGAGCAGTACTTC. It translates to CASSYRPFSYEQYF. The chain recombines TRBV6-5 with TRBJ2-7; no definite D call. V shed 2 bases and J shed 3 bases, with 11 bases lying between them. This CDR3 spans 14 amino acids. Per germline, CDR1 MNHEY and CDR2 SVGAGI.

This clone came up once. The chain uses TRBV9 and TRBJ1-2; unclear D gene. CDR3 length: 13 amino acids. Trimming took 0 bases from V and 6 from J, leaving 9 bases between them. Germline CDR1 and CDR2: SGDLS and YYNGEE. This chain's CDR3 is CASSVAIGNGYTF. The CDR3 DNA sequence: TGTGCCAGCAGCGTAGCGATTGGCAATGGCTACACCTTC.

This clone was detected only once. This sequence joins TRBV27 and TRBJ2-2; TRBD2 matches 7 bases. V lost 2 bases to trimming and J lost 4 bases; unmatched junction nucleotides: 13. CDR1 MNHEY and CDR2 SMNVEV come from the germline V gene (reference sequence). The CDR3 is 18 amino acids. CDR3 residues: CASSLRLPGGTGTGELFF. The CDR3 bases are TGTGCCAGCAGTTTAAGGCTCCCGGGAGGTACGGGCACCGGGGAGCTGTTTTTT.

This clone appeared a single time. The rearrangement joins TRBV11-2 to TRBJ1-1; possible D gene TRBD1, 5 bases. This CDR3 contains 14 residues. V was cut by 4 bases and J by 4 bases, with 13 bases left in between. Per the germline V gene, CDR1 is SGHAT and CDR2 is FQNNGV. The CDR3 DNA reads TGTGCCAGCAGCTCGATGCAGGGACCCACTGAAGCTTTCTTT. Translation: CASSSMQGPTEAFF.

This chain uses TRBV6-5 with TRBJ1-5, with 7 positions matching TRBD1. This CDR3 is built from 15 residues. Germline V gene data show CDR1 as MNHEY and CDR2 as SVGAGI. Germline trimming cut 6 bases from V and 3 bases from J; bases unmatched to any gene: 8. The CDR3 coding sequence is TGTGCCAGCAGAAAACAGGGGATGGTCAATCAGCCCCAGCATTTT. This sequence encodes CASRKQGMVNQPQHF.

This chain joins TRBV15 and TRBJ2-5, with D uncertain. Trimming left V 3 bases short and J 4 bases short, with 12 bases between. Germline V gene sequence: CDR1 LNHNV, CDR2 YYDKDF (reference sequence). The CDR3 has 14 residues. The CDR3 nucleotides read TGTGCCACCAGCAGGGATCTGGGTGCAGAGACCCAGTACTTC. Translation: CATSRDLGAETQYF.

This clone was seen many times. The V gene is TRBV11-3, the J gene TRBJ2-1; perhaps TRBD2 as D (6 bases). The CDR3 runs 13 residues. The germline CDR1 and CDR2 sequences are SGHNT and YENEEA. The V and J ends lost 0 bases and 7 bases respectively, with 7 bases between them. This chain's CDR3 is CASSLDGTNEQFF. The CDR3 nucleotides are TGTGCCAGCAGCTTAGATGGGACTAATGAGCAGTTCTTC.

V is TRBV5-1 and J is TRBJ2-3; 7 bases are a match to TRBD1. Germline V lookup: CDR1 SGHRS, CDR2 YFSETQ. The CDR3 totals 15 residues. Germline trimming cut 4 bases from V and 14 bases from J; bases unmatched to any gene: 19. The CDR3 sequence is CASSPGTEAYNQRYF. The CDR3 DNA is TGCGCCAGCAGCCCCGGGACAGAGGCGTACAACCAACGGTATTTT.

The genes are TRBV5-5 and TRBJ1-2; 8 positions agree with TRBD1. V lost 3 bases to trimming and J lost 8 bases; unmatched junction nucleotides: 15. CDR3 length equals 16 residues. The germline V gene has CDR1 SGHKS and CDR2 YYEKEE (reference sequence). Here the CDR3 reads CASSSPPGQGTRGYTF. For the CDR3, the DNA is TGTGCCAGCAGCTCGCCACCTGGACAGGGTACGAGAGGCTACACCTTC.

The chain uses TRBV28 and TRBJ1-5; D uncertain. CDR3 size: 16 residues. CDR1 and CDR2 (germline): MDHEN, SYDVKM. Trimming took 10 bases from V and 1 from J, leaving 20 bases between them. The CDR3 coding sequence is TGTGCCATCTCCTCGGGTCGGCCTTTGAGCAATCAGCCCCAGCATTTT. Amino acids: CAISSGRPLSNQPQHF. The variable domain in full, completed from reference TRBV28 and TRBJ1-5, reads DVKVTQSSRYLVKRTGEKVFLECVQDMDHENMFWYRQDPGLGLRLIYFSYDVKMKEKGDIPEGYSVSREKKERFSLILESASTNQTSMYLCAISSGRPLSNQPQHFGDGTRLSIL.

This clone showed up just a few times. The sample carries other DNA sequences with the same CDR3. The genes are TRBV5-1 and TRBJ2-7; TRBD2 agrees at 11 bases. J was trimmed by 4 bases and V by 2 bases; bases with no gene match: 2. The germline CDR1 and CDR2 sequences are SGHRS and YFSETQ. This CDR3 has 14 amino acids. This CDR3 reads CASSFGLAGYEQYF. DNA for the CDR3: TGCGCCAGCAGCTTTGGACTAGCGGGTTACGAGCAGTACTTC.

The genes are TRBV2 and TRBJ2-7; 7 nucleotides match TRBD1. The V gene end was trimmed by 6 bases and the J gene end by 6 bases; junction bases not matched to a gene: 8. Per the germline V gene, CDR1 is SNHLY and CDR2 is FYNNEI. This CDR3 comprises 13 residues. The CDR3 is CASRLTRDSEQYF. CDR3 nucleotide sequence: TGTGCCAGCAGGCTTACACGGGACAGCGAGCAGTACTTC. Variable domain in full (rest from reference TRBV2 and TRBJ2-7): EPEVTQTPSHQVTQMGQEVILRCVPISNHLYFYWYRQILGQKVEFLVSFYNNEISEKSEIFDDQFSVERPDGSNFTLKIRSTKLEDSAMYFCASRLTRDSEQYFGPGTRLTVT.

The chain is built from TRBV7-9 and TRBJ2-7; unclear D gene. From germline, CDR1 is SEHNR and CDR2 FQNEAQ (reference sequence). The germline V and J ends were trimmed by 6 bases and 13 bases, with 16 bases remaining between them. This CDR3 is built from 11 residues. As DNA, the CDR3 is TGTGCCAGCAGTCAGCAGGTTGGGGTATACTTC. This codes for CASSQQVGVYF.

The chain has TRBV29-1 and TRBJ1-2, with D perhaps TRBD1 (5 bases). V was clipped by 3 bases and J by 2 bases, with 7 bases between them. The CDR3 is 12 amino acids. Germline V CDR1 and CDR2: SQVTM, ANQGSEA. The CDR3 DNA follows: TGCAGCGTTGAGCAGGGAAACTATGGCTACACCTTC. Amino acid sequence: CSVEQGNYGYTF.

This chain joins TRBV5-5 and TRBJ2-2; D not certain. From germline, CDR1 is SGHKS and CDR2 YYEKEE (reference sequence). V lost 1 base and J lost 5, with 6 bases in between. This CDR3 has 13 amino acids. CDR3: CASSLSVTGELFF. For the CDR3, the DNA is TGTGCCAGCAGCTTGTCGGTGACCGGGGAGCTGTTTTTT.

This CDR3 reads CASSLARGSAGYTF. CDR3 DNA sequence: TGTGCCAGCAGCTTAGCGAGGGGTAGTGCCGGCTACACCTTC. V and J are TRBV7-9 and TRBJ1-2, with D possibly matching TRBD1 (5 bases). Germline V lookup: CDR1 SEHNR, CDR2 FQNEAQ (reference sequence). The CDR3 contains 14 residues. Deletions cut 0 bases from V and 8 bases from J, with 13 bases between.

The chain combines TRBV4-1 with TRBJ1-4; a weak D match, TRBD1 (6 bases). Germline loops: CDR1 MGHRA, CDR2 YSYEKL. Trimming cost V 3 bases and J 7 bases, with 12 bases left between them. The CDR3 has 14 amino acids. The DNA for the CDR3 is TGCGCCAGCAGCCAGGGACATAATCGTGAAAAACTGTTTTTT. It encodes CASSQGHNREKLFF.

The chain has TRBV7-6 and TRBJ1-2, with TRBD1 as a possible D gene (5 bases). CDR3 length: 13 residues. Germline V gene sequence: CDR1 SGHVS, CDR2 FNYEAQ. V dropped 5 bases and J dropped 5 bases, with 12 bases sitting between them. The CDR3 region has the DNA TGTGCCAGCAGCCCAGGGCCCACTTATGGCTACACCTTC. Its translation: CASSPGPTYGYTF.

The chain links TRBV19 to TRBJ2-3; the D is unclear. CDR1 and CDR2 (germline): LNHDA, SQIVND (reference sequence). V was clipped by 3 bases and J by 0 bases, with 7 bases between them. This CDR3 has 14 residues. The CDR3: CASSILFSTDTQYF. The CDR3 DNA reads as TGTGCCAGTAGTATTCTTTTTAGCACAGATACGCAGTATTTT.